Shown below are 11 T cell receptor beta chains from a single sample sequenced in a study of blood T cell repertoires in COVID-19. Assay: immunoSEQ multiplex PCR; the TCRdb copy retains only in-frame clones and omits some. The sample lists over 150,000 clones; 70% to 80% were seen once. Material: peripheral blood. These receptors were taken from a woman in her 50s with acute or convalescent COVID-19.

This chain connects TRBV5-4 to TRBJ2-1, with 7 nucleotides matching TRBD2. Germline values: CDR1 SGHNT, CDR2 YYREEE (reference sequence). The junction had 10 bases not matched to a gene; V was cut back by 4 bases and J by 6 bases. This CDR3 has 15 residues. CDR3 DNA: TGTGCCAGCAGCCCGCGGGAGAAGTTGGGCAATGAGCAGTTCTTC. It encodes CASSPREKLGNEQFF.

This clone was counted a single time. V gene TRBV6-5 combines with J gene TRBJ2-7; 8 bases match TRBD1. The CDR3 spans 15 residues. Germline trimming cut 6 bases from V and 6 bases from J; bases unmatched to any gene: 13. Looked up from germline, CDR1 is MNHEY and CDR2 is SVGAGI. The CDR3 loop is CASRGGIQGAGEQYF. DNA of the CDR3: TGTGCCAGCAGGGGTGGTATTCAGGGGGCCGGCGAGCAGTACTTC.

The gene calls are TRBV14 and TRBJ2-7, with D possibly TRBD2 on 5 matching bases. This CDR3 has 18 residues. Trimming took 0 bases from V and 0 from J, leaving 18 bases between them. CDR1 and CDR2 from the germline V gene are SGHDN and FVKESK. The CDR3 DNA is TGTGCCAGCAGCCAAGATCGGTTGTCTCGGGGAGCCTCCTACGAGCAGTACTTC. Protein sequence: CASSQDRLSRGASYEQYF.

The rearrangement uses TRBV12-3 or TRBV12-4 and TRBJ2-2, with D possibly being TRBD1 (5 bases). V lost 2 bases to trimming and J lost 4 bases, with 5 bases between them. The CDR3 consists of 13 residues. The CDR3 region is CASSLQGTGELFF. As DNA, the CDR3 is TGTGCCAGCAGTTTACAGGGCACCGGGGAGCTGTTTTTT.

The J gene is TRBJ2-7, the V gene TRBV19, with 8 bases matching TRBD1. CDR3 length: 15 amino acids. Per germline, CDR1 LNHDA and CDR2 SQIVND (reference sequence). V gave up 3 bases and J gave up 6 bases; unmatched junction bases: 10. CDR3 residues: CASSIGTGGGIEQYF. The CDR3 region has the DNA TGTGCCAGTAGTATCGGAACAGGGGGTGGTATCGAGCAGTACTTC.

The chain uses TRBV7-8 and TRBJ2-1, with 9 bases identical to TRBD2. The J segment lost 4 bases and the V segment lost 0 bases, leaving 7 bases of the junction unmatched. Germline CDR1 and CDR2: SGHVS and FQNEAQ. There are 17 residues in the CDR3. The DNA for the CDR3 is TGTGCCAGCAGCTTAGCATTTAATGCGGGGGGGTACAATGAGCAGTTCTTC. It specifies CASSLAFNAGGYNEQFF.

With respect to this clone: This probably arose from a read error, given a far larger clone one base away. The V call is TRBV6-6, the J call TRBJ1-2; 8 bases are shared with TRBD1. V lost 2 bases to trimming and J lost 4 bases; unmatched junction nucleotides: 0. The CDR3 is 13 residues long. Germline V CDR1 and CDR2: MNHNY, SVGAGI (reference sequence). The chain's CDR3 is CASSYDRGYGYTF. CDR3 coding DNA: TGTGCCAGCAGTTACGACAGGGGCTATGGCTACACCTTC.

The chain combines TRBV28 with TRBJ1-4; no definite D call. With 10 bases removed from V and 8 bases from J, the gap between germline ends came to 14 bases. Germline CDR1 MDHEN, CDR2 SYDVKM. The CDR3 loop spans 12 amino acids. Written as DNA, the CDR3 is TGTGCCATTAGCGGGAGGCCAGAAAAACTGTTTTTT. The encoded protein is CAISGRPEKLFF.

This chain connects TRBV4-3 to TRBJ2-5; 7 bases line up with TRBD2. The ends lost 0 bases at V and 2 bases at J; junction bases unmatched: 3. Germline CDR1 reads LGHNA; CDR2 reads YSLEER. CDR3 length: 15 residues. As DNA, the CDR3 is TGCGCCAGCAGCCAAGATGGGGGGGGGCAAGAGACCCAGTACTTC. It yields the protein CASSQDGGGQETQYF.

The J gene is TRBJ1-6, the V gene TRBV2, with D possibly matching TRBD1 (5 bases). This CDR3 is built from 16 residues. Germline V gene sequence: CDR1 SNHLY, CDR2 FYNNEI. The V end was cut by 4 bases, the J end by 1 base, with 11 bases between. The CDR3 reads CASSGRRGSYNSPLHF. CDR3 coding DNA: TGTGCCAGCAGTGGTCGAAGGGGATCCTATAATTCACCCCTCCACTTT.

DNA for the CDR3: TGTGCCACCAGCAGTCGCACAAGATCTTATAACTATGGCTACACCTTC. Translating gives CATSSRTRSYNYGYTF. The rearrangement links TRBV15 to TRBJ1-2; D remains ambiguous. Trimming stripped 3 bases from V and 1 base from J, with 15 bases between. The CDR3 totals 16 residues. Germline values: CDR1 LNHNV, CDR2 YYDKDF (reference sequence).